Below, one T cell receptor beta chain is given with its context. The entry originates in a study of blood T cell repertoires in COVID-19. Study-wide context: The United States, Italy and Spain provided the acute and convalescent COVID-19 samples. T cells, B-cell-depleted T cells, or PBMCs provided the cDNA or gDNA that served as material.

In the original workflow: Nucleated cell counts were estimated from reference gene primer amplification. This table comes from immunoSEQ multiplex PCR, and its TCRdb copy is limited to in-frame clones, with some not included. V and J calls plus clone size are reproduced from that table; the DNA served to infer D and trimming. The repertoire holds some 120,000 clones, roughly 69% seen once, with under 2.5% in the top ten. This sequence was found in a woman between 65 and 79 years old with acute or convalescent COVID-19. Sequencing was carried out using peripheral blood.

The CDR3 is CASSPGLAGGPYEQYF. The CDR3, as DNA: TGTGCCAGCAGCCCGGGACTAGCGGGAGGACCCTACGAGCAGTACTTC. The rearrangement joins TRBV2 to TRBJ2-7, with TRBD2 matching over 15 bases. V trimming: 6 bases; J trimming: 2 bases; junction bases outside the gene matches: 5. Germline assignment: CDR1 SNHLY and CDR2 FYNNEI. The length of the CDR3 is 16 residues.